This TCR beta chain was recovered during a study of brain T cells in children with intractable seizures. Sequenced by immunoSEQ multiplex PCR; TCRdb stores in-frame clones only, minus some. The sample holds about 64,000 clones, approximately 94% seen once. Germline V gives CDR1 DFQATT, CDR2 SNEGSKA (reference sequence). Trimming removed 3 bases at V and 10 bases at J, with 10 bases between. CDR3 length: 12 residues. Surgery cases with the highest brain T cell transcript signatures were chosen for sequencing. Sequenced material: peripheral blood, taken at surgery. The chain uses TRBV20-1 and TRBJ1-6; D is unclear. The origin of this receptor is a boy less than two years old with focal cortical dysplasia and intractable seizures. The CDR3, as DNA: TGCAGTGCTAGTTTTCAGGACTCACCCCTCCACTTT. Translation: CSASFQDSPLHF.